A single sample is the source of the 8 T cell receptor beta chains below, sequenced in a study of beta chain features in type 1 diabetes. Overall study results and limits: In every one of the four CD4+ subsets, TCRB CDR3s were moderately but significantly shorter in Type 1 diabetes patients.

These TCRs' antigens remain unknown. Since all of the isolated RNA was reverse transcribed, expressed TCRB transcripts were what got sequenced. Some clones are missing from TCRdb's copy, which holds only in-frame ones; the method was immunoSEQ multiplex PCR. The repertoire has under 850,000 clones, roughly an eighth of them found once; the top ten carry less than 0.025%. The sample consisted of naive CD4+ T cells from blood. The receptors shown here come from a man younger than 30 with type 1 diabetes.

Only a few counts were recorded for this clone. V and J are TRBV9 and TRBJ1-1; D remains unclear. The CDR3 runs 14 residues. V was trimmed by 0 bases and J by 2 bases, leaving 8 bases between them. Germline V gene sequence: CDR1 SGDLS, CDR2 YYNGEE. CDR3 amino acids: CASSVELGNTEAFF. The CDR3 DNA follows: TGTGCCAGCAGCGTAGAATTGGGAAACACTGAAGCTTTCTTT.

CDR3 DNA: TGTGCCAGTAGTCCTGGACAGGGGTACACTGAAGCTTTCTTT. Protein sequence: CASSPGQGYTEAFF. The rearrangement joins TRBV19 to TRBJ1-1, with 9 bases lining up with TRBD1. Germline lookup yields CDR1 LNHDA and CDR2 SQIVND (reference sequence). Trimming cost V 5 bases and J 3 bases; bases outside gene matches: 4. The length of the CDR3 is 14 residues.

This clone has a handful of counts. The rearrangement links TRBV9 to TRBJ1-2; D perhaps matches TRBD1 (6 bases). CDR1 and CDR2 from the germline V gene are SGDLS and YYNGEE. V was cut by 3 bases and J by 7 bases, with 16 bases left in between. This CDR3 spans 14 amino acids. The CDR3 is CASSAEGGLGGYTF. The CDR3 region has the DNA TGTGCCAGCAGCGCAGAGGGGGGTCTAGGTGGCTACACCTTC.

This clone showed up just a few times. The V and J genes are TRBV28 and TRBJ1-1; no clear D. The CDR3 has 14 amino acids. Per germline, CDR1 MDHEN and CDR2 SYDVKM. Between the trimmed V and J ends, which lost 7 bases and 1 base, there was a span of 13 bases. For the CDR3, the DNA is TGTGCCAGCACCCCGTTGGCGGGGAACACTGAAGCTTTCTTT. Translation: CASTPLAGNTEAFF.

In its sample, this clone was seen once. The V and J genes are TRBV11-3 and TRBJ2-3; D remains ambiguous. V was trimmed by 1 base and J by 2 bases, leaving 7 bases between them. Germline V gives CDR1 SGHNT, CDR2 YENEEA. The CDR3 has 14 amino acids. The CDR3: CASSLGAFTDTQYF. Here the CDR3 DNA reads TGTGCCAGCAGCTTAGGGGCTTTCACAGATACGCAGTATTTT.

V is TRBV7-9 and J is TRBJ2-7; 10 nucleotides agree with TRBD1. Unmatched junction bases numbered 7, after V lost 5 bases and J lost 0 bases. Germline V lookup: CDR1 SEHNR, CDR2 FQNEAQ (reference sequence). The CDR3 length is 16 residues. CDR3 coding DNA: TGTGCCAGCAGCCCGAGGACAGGGGGGAGCTCCTACGAGCAGTACTTC. Translated, it gives CASSPRTGGSSYEQYF.

V is TRBV5-1 and J is TRBJ1-4, with no clear D. This CDR3 contains 15 residues. Germline loops: CDR1 SGHRS, CDR2 YFSETQ. V lost 4 bases and J 9 bases, leaving 19 bases between the germline ends. In DNA form, the CDR3 reads TGCGCCAGCAGCCCTTACCCGGAGGAAGCGAAAAAACTGTTTTTT. The encoded protein is CASSPYPEEAKKLFF.

In its sample, this clone was seen a few times. The chain combines TRBV7-2 with TRBJ1-1; a possible D gene is TRBD1 (6 bases). Trimming shortened V by 10 bases and J by 3 bases, and 15 bases separated the two germline ends. In germline, CDR1 is SGHTA, CDR2 FQGNSA. The CDR3 covers 13 residues. For the CDR3, the DNA is TGTGCCACCTCGCGGGGGCCCGACACTGAAGCTTTCTTT. It codes for CATSRGPDTEAFF.